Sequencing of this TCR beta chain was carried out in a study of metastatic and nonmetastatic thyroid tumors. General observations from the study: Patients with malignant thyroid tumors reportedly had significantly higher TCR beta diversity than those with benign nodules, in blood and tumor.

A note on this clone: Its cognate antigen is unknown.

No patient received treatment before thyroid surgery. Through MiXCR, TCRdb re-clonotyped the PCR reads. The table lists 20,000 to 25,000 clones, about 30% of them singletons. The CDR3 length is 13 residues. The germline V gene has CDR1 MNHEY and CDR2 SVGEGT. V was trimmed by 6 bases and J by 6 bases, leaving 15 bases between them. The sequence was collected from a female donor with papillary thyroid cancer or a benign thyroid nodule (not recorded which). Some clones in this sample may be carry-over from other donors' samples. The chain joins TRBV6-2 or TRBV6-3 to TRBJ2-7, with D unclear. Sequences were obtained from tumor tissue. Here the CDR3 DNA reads TGTGCCAGCAGCCCCGGTACCTTTCTCGAGCAGTACTTC. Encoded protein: CASSPGTFLEQYF.